The 15 T cell receptor beta chains reported below all come from one sample, sequenced in a study of cytomegalovirus exposure and HLA in healthy donors. Use of 60 Vbeta and 13 Jbeta primers characterized the PCR. Sequencing used immunoSEQ multiplex PCR; TCRdb keeps in-frame clones, though not all of them. Seen here are roughly 80,000 clones, 77% observed once, and the top ten hold approximately 3.2%. Material: PBMCs. The source is a man aged 45-60 years in good health and CMV-seropositive.

This clone was picked up a small number of times. The J gene is TRBJ2-7, the V gene TRBV18; D is ambiguous. CDR1 and CDR2 from the germline V gene are KGHSH and LQKENI. Trimming took off 6 bases at V and 7 bases at J, with 13 bases between the two ends. The CDR3 is 12 amino acids. CDR3 bases: TGTGCCAGCTCGAAAACGAAGGAGGAGCAGTACTTC. Residues: CASSKTKEEQYF.

The chain uses TRBV11-3 and TRBJ2-2; TRBD2 might be the D (6 bases). The germline CDR1 and CDR2 sequences are SGHNT and YENEEA. There are 13 residues in the CDR3. V lost 6 bases to trimming and J lost 5 bases, with 10 bases between them. CDR3 in DNA: TGTGCCAGCAGGAAGACTAGAACCGGGGAGCTGTTTTTT. Translating it yields CASRKTRTGELFF.

The V call is TRBV6-6, the J call TRBJ1-4, with 10 bases that match TRBD1. CDR1 MNHNY and CDR2 SVGAGI come from the germline V gene (reference sequence). The CDR3 is 15 residues long. Unmatched junction bases numbered 3, after V lost 4 bases and J lost 4 bases. CDR3: CASSWDRGSNEKLFF. In DNA, the CDR3 is TGTGCCAGCAGTTGGGACAGGGGAAGTAATGAAAAACTGTTTTTT.

The CDR3 reads CASRWGTGGSGNTIYF. The CDR3 region has the DNA TGTGCCAGTAGATGGGGGACAGGGGGATCTGGAAACACCATATATTTT. The chain combines TRBV19 with TRBJ1-3; 11 bases are a match to TRBD1. CDR3 length: 16 amino acids. Trimming took 6 bases from V and 1 from J; bases not matched to a gene: 5. CDR1 LNHDA and CDR2 SQIVND come from the germline V gene (reference sequence).

The chain couples TRBV4-1 to TRBJ2-2; the D is unclear. CDR1 is MGHRA and CDR2 is YSYEKL in the germline V gene. CDR3 length equals 14 residues. Trimming removed 4 bases at V and 0 bases at J, with 6 bases between. The CDR3 DNA is TGCGCCAGCAGCCCCGTATCGAACACCGGGGAGCTGTTTTTT. This sequence encodes CASSPVSNTGELFF.

This clone was seen a single time. The same CDR3 is also encoded by other DNA sequences in this sample. V is TRBV29-1 and J is TRBJ2-7; TRBD1 agrees at 8 bases. Germline loops: CDR1 SQVTM, CDR2 ANQGSEA. With V trimmed by 4 bases and J by 5 bases, 16 bases remained unmatched. CDR3 length: 16 residues. The CDR3 here is CSVGTGWAGREHEQYF. The CDR3 region has the DNA TGCAGCGTTGGGACAGGGTGGGCCGGCCGAGAGCACGAGCAGTACTTC.

This chain connects TRBV7-2 to TRBJ1-2; D is unclear. Trimming removed 4 bases at V and 8 bases at J, with 14 bases between. Germline V gene lookup returns CDR1 SGHTA and CDR2 FQGNSA. The CDR3 consists of 13 residues. This chain's CDR3 is CASSYFESGGYTF. The DNA for the CDR3 is TGTGCCAGCAGCTATTTCGAAAGCGGAGGCTACACCTTC.

This chain joins TRBV7-9 and TRBJ2-2; 11 nucleotides line up with TRBD2. The J segment lost 4 bases and the V segment lost 5 bases, leaving 3 bases of the junction unmatched. Per the germline V gene, CDR1 is SEHNR and CDR2 is FQNEAQ (reference sequence). The CDR3 is 15 amino acids. Written as DNA, the CDR3 is TGTGCCAGCAGCGTCGGACTAGCGGGCACCGGGGAGCTGTTTTTT. Residues: CASSVGLAGTGELFF.

This clone was counted between two and nine times. The rearrangement joins TRBV18 to TRBJ2-1; maybe TRBD1 (5 bases). V was shortened by 3 bases and J by 1 base, with 10 bases between the two germline ends. CDR3 length: 15 amino acids. CDR1 KGHSH and CDR2 LQKENI come from the germline V gene. The CDR3 region has the DNA TGTGCCAGCTCACCGGGGCCCTCTTCCTACAATGAGCAGTTCTTC. Protein: CASSPGPSSYNEQFF.

The CDR3 DNA reads TGTGCCAGTAGTATTCAGAACACCGGGGAGCTGTTTTTT. Translating it yields CASSIQNTGELFF. V is TRBV19 and J is TRBJ2-2; no clear D gene. Trimming took off 3 bases at V and 1 base at J, with 3 bases between the two ends. Germline CDR1 reads LNHDA; CDR2 reads SQIVND (reference sequence). The CDR3 totals 13 residues. Complete variable domain (other parts from reference TRBV19 and TRBJ2-2): DGGITQSPKYLFRKEGQNVTLSCEQNLNHDAMYWYRQDPGQGLRLIYYSQIVNDFQKGDIAEGYSVSREKKESFPLTVTSAQKNPTAFYLCASSIQNTGELFFGEGSRLTVL.

The rearrangement links TRBV19 to TRBJ2-5; D unresolved. The CDR3 consists of 15 residues. V was shortened by 6 bases and J by 4 bases, with 18 bases between the two germline ends. Germline CDR1 and CDR2: LNHDA and SQIVND (reference sequence). Here the CDR3 reads CASSTQRALGETQYF. As DNA, the CDR3 is TGTGCCAGTAGCACTCAGCGCGCGTTGGGAGAGACCCAGTACTTC.

This clone was seen once. V is TRBV7-2 and J is TRBJ2-4; D might be TRBD1 (5 bases). Trimming stripped 3 bases from V and 0 bases from J, with 12 bases between. The CDR3 contains 16 residues. Germline V gene lookup returns CDR1 SGHTA and CDR2 FQGNSA. CDR3 region: CASSLQGILAKNIQYF. CDR3 DNA sequence: TGTGCCAGCAGCTTGCAGGGAATACTAGCCAAAAACATTCAGTACTTC.

The rearrangement links TRBV19 to TRBJ2-7; tentatively, D is TRBD2 (6 bases). V gave up 3 bases and J gave up 3 bases, with 9 bases separating them. Germline V gene sequence: CDR1 LNHDA, CDR2 SQIVND (reference sequence). This CDR3 comprises 13 residues. CDR3 in amino acids: CASSIGGVYEQYF. The CDR3 DNA reads TGTGCCAGTAGTATTGGAGGGGTCTACGAGCAGTACTTC.

The CDR3 DNA is TGTGCCAGCAGTTACGGACAGGCCTTCCCCACAGATACGCAGTATTTT. As protein: CASSYGQAFPTDTQYF. The genes are TRBV27 and TRBJ2-3; TRBD1 matches 7 bases. The CDR3 covers 16 residues. V lost 4 bases and J lost 2; bases outside the gene matches: 9. Germline CDR1 reads MNHEY; CDR2 reads SMNVEV (reference sequence).

The chain has TRBV15 and TRBJ2-5; tentative D call: TRBD2 (6 bases). V was trimmed by 1 base and J by 5 bases, leaving 8 bases between them. The CDR3 covers 13 residues. Germline V gives CDR1 LNHNV, CDR2 YYDKDF (reference sequence). CDR3 protein: CATSRARGETQYF. The CDR3, as DNA: TGTGCCACCAGCAGAGCCCGGGGGGAGACCCAGTACTTC.